The rows below give T cell receptor beta chains drawn from one sample of a study of T-cell memory formation after mild COVID-19. Using its own MiXCR run on the 5' RACE reads, TCRdb lists one record per CDR3 protein. Among more than 400,000 distinct CDR3 sequences, roughly 18% were seen once, and the ten largest hold roughly 12%. The sample taken for sequencing was PBMCs or a T cell subset sorted from them (not recorded which). These receptor sequences come from an adult woman who had mild COVID-19 (a few samples of this study predate the infection). Cell type and time point are not known. Each CDR3 is given with its conserved first and last residue. The D gene is left open where the match is weak. Size tells how often a clone was seen (once, few, many) or the class of an expanded clone, and some rows leave it out.

D	V	J	size	CDR3	DNA
-	TRBV12-3/TRBV12-4	TRBJ2-1	-	CASRWRDRGQFF	TGTGCCAGCAGGTGGCGGGACAGAGGGCAGTTCTTC
-	TRBV6-5	TRBJ2-7	few	CASSYSWWGSYEQYF	TGTGCCAGCAGTTACTCGTGGTGGGGCTCCTACGAGCAGTACTTC
TRBD2	TRBV5-1	TRBJ2-1	-	CASSPTSGSYEQFF	TGCGCCAGCAGCCCAACTAGCGGGAGCTATGAGCAGTTCTTC
-	TRBV30	TRBJ2-7	-	CAWSNGSWYEQYF	TGTGCCTGGTCCAACGGGAGCTGGTACGAGCAGTACTTC
-	TRBV30	TRBJ1-1	few	CAWSQGMGEAFF	TGTGCCTGGAGTCAGGGGATGGGTGAAGCTTTCTTT
-	TRBV7-9	TRBJ2-1	few	CASSFWGAGNNEQFF	TGTGCCAGCAGCTTCTGGGGAGCGGGCAACAATGAGCAGTTCTTC
TRBD1	TRBV18	TRBJ2-7	-	CASSASGGYEQYF	TGTGCCAGCTCAGCATCAGGGGGCTACGAGCAGTACTTC
TRBD1	TRBV29-1	TRBJ1-2	few	CSVPAPGQGGYGYTF	TGCAGCGTTCCCGCTCCGGGACAGGGAGGCTATGGCTACACCTTC
TRBD2	TRBV12-3/TRBV12-4	TRBJ2-3	-	CASSLWASGDVTDTQYF	TGTGCCAGCAGTTTATGGGCTAGCGGGGATGTCACAGATACGCAGTATTTT
TRBD2	TRBV20-1	TRBJ2-7	many	CSATMPGLETEQYF	TGCAGTGCTACAATGCCGGGACTAGAGACCGAGCAGTACTTC
-	TRBV7-3	TRBJ1-1	many	CASSPGSTEAFF	TGTGCCAGCAGCCCCGGCAGCACTGAAGCTTTCTTT
-	TRBV20-1	TRBJ1-1	few	CSARPGSKKAFF	TGCAGTGCTAGACCCGGATCGAAGAAAGCTTTCTTT
-	TRBV11-2	TRBJ2-7	few	CASSSGQLYEQYF	TGTGCCAGCAGCTCTGGACAGTTGTACGAGCAGTACTTC
-	TRBV5-1	TRBJ2-7	-	CASSPRQGDEQYF	TGCGCCAGCAGCCCGCGTCAAGGGGACGAGCAGTACTTC
-	TRBV5-4	TRBJ2-5	few	CASRETQGVETQYF	TGTGCCAGCAGAGAAACTCAGGGCGTAGAGACCCAGTACTTC
-	TRBV7-2	TRBJ2-5	many	CASSSGYGETQYF	TGTGCCAGCAGCTCCGGATATGGGGAGACCCAGTACTTC
TRBD1	TRBV2	TRBJ1-2	-	CASRGLTGGPAGTF	TGTGCCAGCAGGGGGCTTACAGGGGGGCCGGCGGGCACCTTC
TRBD1	TRBV12-3/TRBV12-4	TRBJ2-7	-	CASSSIATGGYEQYF	TGTGCCAGCAGTTCGATCGCGACAGGGGGCTACGAGCAGTACTTC
-	TRBV6-5	TRBJ2-4	few	CASSRGTDLAKNIQYF	TGTGCCAGCAGTCGCGGGACAGACTTAGCCAAAAACATTCAGTACTTC
TRBD2	TRBV7-6	TRBJ2-1	-	CASSLEGTSPNEQFF	TGTGCCAGCAGCTTAGAAGGGACTAGCCCCAATGAGCAGTTCTTC
-	TRBV4-2	TRBJ2-2	few	CASSHDQGTNTGELFF	TGTGCCAGCAGCCACGATCAGGGTACGAACACCGGGGAGCTGTTTTTT
-	TRBV5-1	TRBJ1-4	-	CASSQDSSNEKLFF	TGCGCCAGCAGCCAAGACAGCAGTAATGAAAAACTGTTTTTT
-	TRBV10-3	TRBJ2-7	-	CAISEPSLSYEQYF	TGTGCCATCAGTGAGCCGAGCCTCTCCTACGAGCAGTACTTC
TRBD2	TRBV14	TRBJ2-1	-	CASSQEETSGKFEQFF	TGTGCCAGCAGCCAAGAAGAGACTAGCGGGAAATTTGAGCAGTTCTTC
-	TRBV29-1	TRBJ2-3	few	CSVEASTDTQYF	TGCAGCGTTGAAGCCAGCACAGATACGCAGTATTTT
-	TRBV30	TRBJ2-3	few	CAWSFSRGAPGGPGDTQYF	TGTGCCTGGAGTTTCTCTCGAGGAGCCCCGGGGGGCCCAGGGGATACGCAGTATTTT
-	TRBV6-5	TRBJ2-1	-	CASSRSGGPRRGNNEQFF	TGTGCCAGCAGTCGCTCTGGGGGCCCTCGGCGGGGAAACAATGAGCAGTTCTTC
-	TRBV30	TRBJ1-6	-	CAWSVSGNSYNSPLHF	TGTGCCTGGAGTGTCTCAGGGAACTCCTATAATTCACCCCTCCACTTT
-	TRBV3-1	TRBJ1-6	-	CASSQGTALHF	TGTGCCAGCAGCCAGGGCACGGCCCTCCACTTT
TRBD1	TRBV7-9	TRBJ2-3	few	CASYGTEDSTDTQYF	TGTGCCAGCTACGGGACAGAAGATAGCACAGATACGCAGTATTTT
TRBD1	TRBV20-1	TRBJ1-5	-	CSASDDLGQGNQPQHF	TGCAGTGCTAGTGACGACCTGGGACAGGGGAATCAGCCCCAGCATTTT
-	TRBV7-2	TRBJ2-1	-	CASSSGRLVNEQFF	TGTGCCAGCAGCTCCGGTCGACTAGTCAATGAGCAGTTCTTC
TRBD2	TRBV15	TRBJ2-7	-	CATSTGTSSYEQYF	TGTGCCACCTCGACCGGGACTAGCTCCTACGAGCAGTACTTC
TRBD1	TRBV7-2	TRBJ1-1	-	CASGDRANTEAFF	TGTGCCAGTGGCGACAGGGCGAATACTGAAGCTTTCTTT
TRBD1	TRBV5-1	TRBJ1-1	many	CASSARQGHPDTEAFF	TGCGCCAGCAGCGCTAGACAGGGCCATCCGGACACTGAAGCTTTCTTT
-	TRBV5-4	TRBJ2-5	-	CASRSERNRGGETQYF	TGTGCCAGCAGATCTGAAAGGAACAGGGGGGGAGAGACCCAGTACTTC
TRBD2	TRBV14	TRBJ2-1	few	CASSERTSGIYNEQFF	TGTGCCAGCAGCGAGCGGACTAGCGGGATCTACAATGAGCAGTTCTTC
-	TRBV12-3/TRBV12-4	TRBJ2-7	-	CASTPGRAYEQYF	TGTGCCAGCACCCCGGGAAGGGCCTACGAGCAGTACTTC
TRBD1	TRBV11-2	TRBJ1-1	-	CASSLFAGTVFTEAFF	TGTGCCAGCAGCTTGTTCGCCGGGACAGTCTTCACTGAAGCTTTCTTT
-	TRBV6-6	TRBJ1-1	-	CASSFPREAFF	TGTGCCAGCAGTTTTCCCCGTGAAGCTTTCTTT
TRBD2	TRBV11-3	TRBJ2-2	few	CASSLLGLASTGELFF	TGTGCCAGCAGTCTCCTAGGACTAGCTTCTACCGGGGAGCTGTTTTTT
-	TRBV5-1	TRBJ1-1	-	CATTEGTKRLNTEAFF	TGCGCCACCACCGAAGGGACAAAACGTCTGAACACTGAAGCTTTCTTT